This T cell receptor beta chain was identified during a study of T cell responses to AZD1222 COVID-19 vaccine. Notes on the study in general: The sample set comprised mostly white British donors with more females, and clonal diversity was possibly underestimated.

A note on this clone: Its antigen is unknown.

Germline CDR1 LNHDA, CDR2 SQIVND (reference sequence). The CDR3 has 16 amino acids. With 7 bases removed from V and 1 base from J, the gap between germline ends came to 17 bases. TCRdb's table, derived via immunoSEQ multiplex PCR, lists solely in-frame clones and lacks some. The sample contains approximately 120,000 clones, about 90% of which appear only once. The sequence was obtained from an adult in good health. The chain uses TRBV19 and TRBJ1-5; the D gene is possibly TRBD1 (5 bases). This specimen was peripheral blood, taken on day 0 of AZD1222 vaccination. This CDR3 is CASTPWAGNSNQPQHF. The CDR3 nucleotides are TGTGCCAGTACTCCCTGGGCAGGGAACAGCAATCAGCCCCAGCATTTT.